Presented here are 14 T cell receptor beta chains from one specimen sequenced in a study of T cell repertoires in cytomegalovirus infection. TCRdb re-called the reads through MiXCR, storing one row per CDR3 protein. This sample has 650,000 to 850,000 distinct CDR3 sequences, with under 35% found just once. These receptors have no known antigen. This specimen was cultured CD8+ T cells from PBMCs, taken from culture after CMV antigen stimulation. These receptors were collected from a human donor in good health (CMV status not recorded). Some clones in this sample may be carry-over from other donors' samples.

This clonotype was detected a few times. The chain links TRBV19 to TRBJ2-7; D perhaps matches TRBD2 (5 bases). The germline CDR1 and CDR2 sequences are LNHDA and SQIVND (reference sequence). V was shortened by 3 bases and J by 3 bases, with 9 bases between the two germline ends. The CDR3 contains 13 residues. The CDR3 DNA sequence: TGTGCCAGTAGTATCTCCAGCGGCTACGAGCAGTACTTC. Its protein product is CASSISSGYEQYF. Complete variable domain (other parts from reference TRBV19 and TRBJ2-7): DGGITQSPKYLFRKEGQNVTLSCEQNLNHDAMYWYRQDPGQGLRLIYYSQIVNDFQKGDIAEGYSVSREKKESFPLTVTSAQKNPTAFYLCASSISSGYEQYFGPGTRLTVT.

This clonotype was seen at least ten times. The chain recombines TRBV7-2 with TRBJ2-3, with 7 positions matching TRBD2. The J segment lost 6 bases and the V segment lost 5 bases, leaving 8 bases of the junction unmatched. Germline V CDR1 and CDR2: SGHTA, FQGNSA. The CDR3 contains 14 residues. The CDR3 is CASSQRGSLDTQYF. CDR3 nucleotide sequence: TGTGCCAGCAGCCAGCGGGGATCCCTGGATACGCAGTATTTT.

Concerning this clonotype itself: Given a much more abundant clone one base away, this may be a read error. This rearrangement joins TRBV7-2 to TRBJ1-3, with 10 bases lining up with TRBD1. There are 15 residues in the CDR3. Trimming took 4 bases from V and 2 from J; bases not matched to a gene: 2. CDR1 is SGHTA and CDR2 is FQGNSA in the germline V gene. In DNA form, the CDR3 reads TGTGCCAGCAGCTCGGGGACAGGGGCTGGAAACACCATATATTTT. It is translated as CASSSGTGAGNTIYF. Complete variable domain (other parts from reference TRBV7-2 and TRBJ1-3): GAGVSQSPSNKVTEKGKDVELRCDPISGHTALYWYRQSLGQGLEFLIYFQGNSAPDKSGLPSDRFSAERTGGSVSTLTIQRTQQEDSAVYLCASSSGTGAGNTIYFGEGSWLTVV.

The chain carries TRBV27 and TRBJ2-1; D ambiguous. The V gene lost 4 bases and the J gene lost 4 bases, with 8 bases spanning the gap. The CDR3 loop spans 13 amino acids. Germline V CDR1 and CDR2: MNHEY, SMNVEV (reference sequence). The CDR3, as DNA: TGTGCCAGCAGTTCCAGACCTTACAATGAGCAGTTCTTC. Protein product: CASSSRPYNEQFF.

V and J are TRBV7-9 and TRBJ1-1; 8 bases agree with TRBD1. This CDR3 has 15 amino acids. V was pared by 4 bases and J by 5 bases, with 9 bases of the junction left unmatched. Germline assignment: CDR1 SEHNR and CDR2 FQNEAQ (reference sequence). CDR3 sequence: CASSSPGQGSTEAFF. The DNA of the CDR3 is TGTGCCAGCAGCTCTCCCGGACAGGGAAGTACTGAAGCTTTCTTT.

The J gene is TRBJ1-1, the V gene TRBV29-1; 8 bases are a match to TRBD1. V shed 6 bases and J 6 bases; nucleotides not matched to a gene: 3. The CDR3 consists of 11 residues. CDR1 is SQVTM, CDR2 ANQGSEA, per germline. This CDR3 is CSVTGGAEAFF. CDR3 nucleotide sequence: TGCAGCGTAACAGGGGGGGCTGAAGCTTTCTTT.

The rearrangement links TRBV7-9 to TRBJ2-7; tentatively, D is TRBD1 or TRBD2 (5 bases each). V was trimmed by 1 base and J by 12 bases, leaving 25 bases between them. Germline CDR1 is SEHNR and CDR2 is FQNEAQ (reference sequence). This CDR3 contains 16 residues. For the CDR3, the DNA is TGTGCCAGCAGCTTAGAGTTGAGGGACCAGAAATCACGGGTGTACGTC. This gives the protein CASSLELRDQKSRVYV.

This clonotype was picked up a small number of times. The chain carries TRBV7-2 and TRBJ2-5; no clear D gene. The CDR3 is 14 residues long. Trimming removed 1 base at V and 5 bases at J, with 11 bases between. Germline assignment: CDR1 SGHTA and CDR2 FQGNSA. CDR3 amino acids: CASSLESGGETQYF. The CDR3 coding sequence is TGTGCCAGCAGCTTAGAGTCAGGTGGGGAGACCCAGTACTTC.

The CDR3 sequence: CASSPPKGTGGLYEQYF. CDR3 nucleotide sequence: TGTGCCAGCAGCCCCCCCAAAGGGACGGGGGGTTTGTACGAGCAGTACTTC. The chain recombines TRBV9 with TRBJ2-7; TRBD2 matches 7 bases. Germline lookup yields CDR1 SGDLS and CDR2 YYNGEE. The length of the CDR3 is 17 residues. Trimming removed 4 bases from V and 4 bases from J; junction bases left unmatched: 17.

This clonotype was detected many times. The rearrangement uses TRBV7-8 and TRBJ2-3; TRBD1 agrees at 10 bases. The length of the CDR3 is 16 residues. J lost 3 bases, V lost 8 bases, and 11 bases had no gene match. Germline V gene sequence: CDR1 SGHVS, CDR2 FQNEAQ. This CDR3 is CASPEETGGLTDTQYF. In nucleotides, the CDR3 is TGTGCCAGCCCCGAGGAGACAGGGGGCTTAACAGATACGCAGTATTTT.

The gene calls are TRBV12-3 or TRBV12-4 and TRBJ2-1; D remains ambiguous. Deletions cut 6 bases from V and 8 bases from J, with 11 bases between. The CDR3 is made up of 12 amino acids. This CDR3 reads CASRLLVDEQFF. The CDR3 DNA is TGTGCCAGCAGGCTTCTGGTCGATGAGCAGTTCTTC.

V gene TRBV7-6 combines with J gene TRBJ2-1, with TRBD1 identical over 11 bases. Looked up from germline, CDR1 is SGHVS and CDR2 is FNYEAQ. The CDR3 totals 15 residues. V was clipped by 6 bases and J by 5 bases; unmatched bases: 6. This CDR3 reads CASRFPGQGDNEQFF. CDR3 DNA sequence: TGTGCCAGCAGATTTCCGGGACAGGGGGACAATGAGCAGTTCTTC. The whole variable domain, filled in from reference TRBV7-6 and TRBJ2-1, reads GAGVSQSPRYKVTKRGQDVALRCDPISGHVSLYWYRQALGQGPEFLTYFNYEAQQDKSGLPNDRFSAERPEGSISTLTIQRTEQRDSAMYRCASRFPGQGDNEQFFGPGTRLTVL.

This clonotype was observed at least ten times. The rearrangement uses TRBV12-3 or TRBV12-4 and TRBJ1-2; D gene unclear. This CDR3 region has 15 residues. The ends were cut back, 11 bases at V and 1 base at J, with 20 bases in the middle. The CDR3, as DNA: TGTGCCGCCTACGGGCTACATGGGCTTAACTATGGCTACACCTTC. Translated: CAAYGLHGLNYGYTF.

The genes are TRBV6-1 and TRBJ2-6; 8 positions agree with TRBD1. CDR1 and CDR2 (germline): MNHNS, SASEGT. The CDR3 is made up of 17 amino acids. Trimming took 9 bases from V and 0 from J; bases not matched to a gene: 10. DNA for the CDR3: TGTGCCAGTAGCACCGGGACAGGTCCCTCTGGGGCCAACGTCCTGACTTTC. This translates into CASSTGTGPSGANVLTF.